This record covers a single TCR beta chain. Trimming cost V 1 base and J 5 bases; bases outside gene matches: 8. The CDR3 has 17 residues. Germline loops: CDR1 SGHNT, CDR2 YYREEE (reference sequence). The data were taken from a study of blood T cell repertoires in COVID-19. Sequencing used immunoSEQ multiplex PCR; TCRdb keeps in-frame clones, though not all of them. Here the sample spans about 97,000 clones, approximately 91% being singletons. The chain combines TRBV5-4 with TRBJ2-2; 10 bases agree with TRBD2. The receptor comes from a man aged 45-65 years with acute or convalescent COVID-19. The sample was peripheral blood. For the CDR3, the DNA is TGTGCCAGCAGCTTGAATAGCGGGGGGATATTGACCGGGGAGCTGTTTTTT. It is translated as CASSLNSGGILTGELFF.